The present entry profiles one T cell receptor (beta chain) with its context. The CDR3 consists of 14 residues. Germline CDR1 is DFQATT and CDR2 is SNEGSKA (reference sequence). Trimming shortened V by 0 bases and J by 4 bases, and 11 bases separated the two germline ends. These data are taken from a study of T-cell memory formation after mild COVID-19. For the study at large: The TCR clusters were mostly specific to one donor.

TCRdb recomputed calls from the 5' RACE reads with MiXCR, one row per CDR3 protein. Here the sample spans fewer than 700,000 distinct CDR3 sequences, over 15% being singletons. This TCR was sampled from an adult woman who had mild COVID-19 (a few samples of this study predate the infection). Cell type and time point are not known. The sequencing input was PBMCs or a T cell subset sorted from them (not recorded which). The chain employs TRBV20-1 and TRBJ2-3; D gene ambiguous. The CDR3 DNA reads as TGCAGTGCTAGAGATTGGGCGTTCGCAGATACGCAGTATTTT. Translated: CSARDWAFADTQYF.